This T cell receptor (beta chain) was found in a study of blood T cell repertoires in COVID-19. Study-wide background: The origin of the acute and convalescent COVID-19 samples was the United States, Italy and Spain. PBMCs, B-cell-depleted T cells, or T cells provided the cDNA or gDNA that made up the material.

After removal of 5 bases from V and 4 bases from J, the junction contained 6 bases not matched to a gene. The CDR3 runs 15 residues. Germline CDR1 is SGHTA and CDR2 is FQGTGA. The table came from immunoSEQ multiplex PCR; TCRdb's copy has only in-frame clones and leaves some out. The sample has a few hundred thousand clones, under 85% seen once; the top ten hold approximately 5%. For recovered donors of Cohort 3, there were two negative PCRs, clearance, or symptom resolution. The material sequenced was PBMCs or T cells enriched from blood (not recorded which). The sequence derives from a woman in her fifties or sixties who had recovered from COVID-19. The chain has TRBV7-3 and TRBJ1-2; 11 nucleotides agree with TRBD1. The CDR3 bases are TGTGCCAGCAGCCTCGGACAGGGGGCTTCCTATGGCTACACCTTC. Its translation: CASSLGQGASYGYTF.